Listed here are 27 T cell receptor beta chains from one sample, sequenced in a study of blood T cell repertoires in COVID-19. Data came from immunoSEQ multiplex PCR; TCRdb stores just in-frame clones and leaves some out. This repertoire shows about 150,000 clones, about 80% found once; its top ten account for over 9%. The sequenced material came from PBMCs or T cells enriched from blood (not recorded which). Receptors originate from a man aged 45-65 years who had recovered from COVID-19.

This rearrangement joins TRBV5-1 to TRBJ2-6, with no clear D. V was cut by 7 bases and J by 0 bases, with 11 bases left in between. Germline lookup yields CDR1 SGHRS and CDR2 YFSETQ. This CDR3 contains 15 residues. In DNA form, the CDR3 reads TGCGCCAGCGCTATCGGTCTCTCTGGGGCCAACGTCCTGACTTTC. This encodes CASAIGLSGANVLTF.

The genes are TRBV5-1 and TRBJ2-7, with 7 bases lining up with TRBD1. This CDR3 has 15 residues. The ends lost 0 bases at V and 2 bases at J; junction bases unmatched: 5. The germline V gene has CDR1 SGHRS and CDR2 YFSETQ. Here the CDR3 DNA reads TGCGCCAGCAGCTTGGCGGCGACAGGGACCTACGAGCAGTACTTC. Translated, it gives CASSLAATGTYEQYF.

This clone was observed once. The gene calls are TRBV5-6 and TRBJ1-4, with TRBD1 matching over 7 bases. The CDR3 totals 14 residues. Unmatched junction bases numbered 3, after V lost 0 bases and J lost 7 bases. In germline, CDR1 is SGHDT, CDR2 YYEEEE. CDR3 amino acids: CASSLGQGGEKLFF. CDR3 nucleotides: TGTGCCAGCAGCTTGGGACAGGGAGGTGAAAAACTGTTTTTT.

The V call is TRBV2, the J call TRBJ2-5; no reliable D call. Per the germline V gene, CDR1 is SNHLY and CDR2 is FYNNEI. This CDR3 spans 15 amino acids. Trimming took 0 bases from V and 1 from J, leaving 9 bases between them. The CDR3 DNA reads TGTGCCAGCAGTGAAGCGAGCGCAAGCCAAGAGACCCAGTACTTC. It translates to CASSEASASQETQYF.

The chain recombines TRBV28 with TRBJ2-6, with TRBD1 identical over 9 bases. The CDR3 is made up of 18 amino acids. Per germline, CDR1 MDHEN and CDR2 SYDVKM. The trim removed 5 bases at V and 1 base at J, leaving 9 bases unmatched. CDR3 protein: CASSATTGTGSGANVLTF. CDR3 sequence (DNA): TGTGCCAGCAGTGCAACGACCGGGACAGGGTCTGGGGCCAACGTCCTGACTTTC.

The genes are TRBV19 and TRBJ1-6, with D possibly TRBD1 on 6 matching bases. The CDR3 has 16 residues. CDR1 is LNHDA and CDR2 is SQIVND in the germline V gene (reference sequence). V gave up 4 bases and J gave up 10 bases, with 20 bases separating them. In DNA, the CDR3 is TGTGCCAGTAGTAGGAGGACAGACCTGAGCGGATCACCCCTCCACTTT. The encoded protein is CASSRRTDLSGSPLHF.

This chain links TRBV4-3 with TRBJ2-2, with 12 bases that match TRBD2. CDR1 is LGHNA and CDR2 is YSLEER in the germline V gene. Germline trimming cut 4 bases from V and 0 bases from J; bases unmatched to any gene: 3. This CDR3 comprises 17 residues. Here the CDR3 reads CASSPLAGGANTGELFF. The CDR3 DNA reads TGCGCCAGCAGCCCTCTAGCGGGGGGGGCGAACACCGGGGAGCTGTTTTTT.

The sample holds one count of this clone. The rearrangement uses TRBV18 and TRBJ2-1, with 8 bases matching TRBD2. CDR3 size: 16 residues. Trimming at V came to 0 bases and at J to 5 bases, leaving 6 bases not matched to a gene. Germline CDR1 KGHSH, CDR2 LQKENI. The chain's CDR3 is CASSPPAGGANNEQFF. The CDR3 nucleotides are TGTGCCAGCTCACCACCGGCCGGGGGGGCCAACAATGAGCAGTTCTTC.

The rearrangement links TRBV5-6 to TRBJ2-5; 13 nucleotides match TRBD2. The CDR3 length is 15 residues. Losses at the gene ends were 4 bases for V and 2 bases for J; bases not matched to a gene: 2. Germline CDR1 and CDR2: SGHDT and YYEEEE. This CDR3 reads CASSRGLAGQETQYF. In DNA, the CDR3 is TGTGCCAGCAGCCGGGGACTAGCGGGACAAGAGACCCAGTACTTC.

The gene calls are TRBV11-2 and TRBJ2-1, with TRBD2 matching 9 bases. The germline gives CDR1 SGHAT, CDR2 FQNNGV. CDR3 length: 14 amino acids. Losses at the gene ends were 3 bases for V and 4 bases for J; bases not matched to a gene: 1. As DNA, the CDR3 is TGTGCCAGCAGCTTTACTAGCGGGTACAATGAGCAGTTCTTC. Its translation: CASSFTSGYNEQFF.

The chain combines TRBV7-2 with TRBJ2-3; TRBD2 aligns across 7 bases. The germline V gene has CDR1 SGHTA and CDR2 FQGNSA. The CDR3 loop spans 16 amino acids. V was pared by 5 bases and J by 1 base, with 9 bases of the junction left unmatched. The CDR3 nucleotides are TGTGCCAGCAGCCCTGTAGCGGGTGGTGGCACAGATACGCAGTATTTT. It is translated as CASSPVAGGGTDTQYF.

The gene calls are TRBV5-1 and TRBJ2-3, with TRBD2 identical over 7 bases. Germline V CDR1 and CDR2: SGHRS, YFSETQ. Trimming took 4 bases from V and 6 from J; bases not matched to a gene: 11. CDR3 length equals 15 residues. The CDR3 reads CASSRTLAEADTQYF. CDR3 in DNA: TGCGCCAGCAGCCGTACCCTAGCGGAGGCGGATACGCAGTATTTT.

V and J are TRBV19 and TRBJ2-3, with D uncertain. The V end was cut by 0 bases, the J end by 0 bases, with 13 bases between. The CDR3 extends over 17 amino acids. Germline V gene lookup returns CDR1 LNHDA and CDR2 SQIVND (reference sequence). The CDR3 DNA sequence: TGTGCCAGTAGTATAGATCACCGATCTACTAGCACAGATACGCAGTATTTT. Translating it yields CASSIDHRSTSTDTQYF.

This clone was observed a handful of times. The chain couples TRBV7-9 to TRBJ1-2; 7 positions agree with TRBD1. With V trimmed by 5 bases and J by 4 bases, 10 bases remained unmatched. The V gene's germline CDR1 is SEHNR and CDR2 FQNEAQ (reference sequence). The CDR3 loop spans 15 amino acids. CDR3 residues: CASSQPGQRTYGYTF. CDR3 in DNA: TGTGCCAGCAGCCAACCGGGACAGCGGACCTATGGCTACACCTTC.

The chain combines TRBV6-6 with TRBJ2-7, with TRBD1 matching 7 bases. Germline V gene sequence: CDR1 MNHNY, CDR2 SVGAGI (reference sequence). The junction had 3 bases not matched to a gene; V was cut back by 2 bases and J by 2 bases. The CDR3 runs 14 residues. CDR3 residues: CASSYRTGAYEQYF. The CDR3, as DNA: TGTGCCAGCAGTTACAGGACAGGAGCCTACGAGCAGTACTTC.

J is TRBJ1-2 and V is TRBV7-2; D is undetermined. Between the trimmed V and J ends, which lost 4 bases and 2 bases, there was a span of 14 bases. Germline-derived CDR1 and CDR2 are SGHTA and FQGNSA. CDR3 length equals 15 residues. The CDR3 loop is CASSYAWTPNYGYTF. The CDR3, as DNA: TGTGCCAGCAGCTACGCCTGGACTCCCAACTATGGCTACACCTTC. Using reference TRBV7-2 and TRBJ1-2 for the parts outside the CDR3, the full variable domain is GAGVSQSPSNKVTEKGKDVELRCDPISGHTALYWYRQSLGQGLEFLIYFQGNSAPDKSGLPSDRFSAERTGGSVSTLTIQRTQQEDSAVYLCASSYAWTPNYGYTFGSGTRLTVV.

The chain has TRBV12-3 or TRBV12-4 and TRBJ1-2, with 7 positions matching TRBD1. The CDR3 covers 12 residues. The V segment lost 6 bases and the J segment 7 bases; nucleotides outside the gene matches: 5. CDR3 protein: CASSLTGFGYTF. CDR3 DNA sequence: TGTGCCAGCAGCTTGACAGGGTTTGGCTACACCTTC.

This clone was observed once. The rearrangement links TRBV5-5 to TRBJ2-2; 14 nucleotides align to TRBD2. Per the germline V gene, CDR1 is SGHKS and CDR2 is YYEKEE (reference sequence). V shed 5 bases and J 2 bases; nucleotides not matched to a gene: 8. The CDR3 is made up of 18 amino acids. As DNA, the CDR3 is TGTGCCAGCAGGGGAGGGACTAGCGGGGGACCTAACACCGGGGAGCTGTTTTTT. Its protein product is CASRGGTSGGPNTGELFF.

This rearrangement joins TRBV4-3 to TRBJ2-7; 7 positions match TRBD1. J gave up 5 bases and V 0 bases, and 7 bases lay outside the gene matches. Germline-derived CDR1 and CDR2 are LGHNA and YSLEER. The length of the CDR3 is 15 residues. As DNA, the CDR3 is TGCGCCAGCAGCCAAGACCCCGGACAGGTCAACGAGCAGTACTTC. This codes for CASSQDPGQVNEQYF.

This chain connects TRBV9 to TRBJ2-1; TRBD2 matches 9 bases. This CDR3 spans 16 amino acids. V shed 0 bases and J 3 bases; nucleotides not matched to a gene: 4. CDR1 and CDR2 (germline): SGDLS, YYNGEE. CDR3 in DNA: TGTGCCAGCAGCGTAGCGGCTAGCGGGGTCTACAATGAGCAGTTCTTC. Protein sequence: CASSVAASGVYNEQFF. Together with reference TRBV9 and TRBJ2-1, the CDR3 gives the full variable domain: DSGVTQTPKHLITATGQRVTLRCSPRSGDLSVYWYQQSLDQGLQFLIQYYNGEERAKGNILERFSAQQFPDLHSELNLSSLELGDSALYFCASSVAASGVYNEQFFGPGTRLTVL.

Here the CDR3 reads CASSYGDTQYF. Written as DNA, the CDR3 is TGTGCCAGCAGTTACGGGGATACGCAGTATTTT. The chain uses TRBV27 and TRBJ2-3; the D is unclear. In germline, CDR1 is MNHEY, CDR2 SMNVEV (reference sequence). Trimming shortened V by 4 bases and J by 6 bases, and 5 bases separated the two germline ends. The CDR3 runs 11 residues.

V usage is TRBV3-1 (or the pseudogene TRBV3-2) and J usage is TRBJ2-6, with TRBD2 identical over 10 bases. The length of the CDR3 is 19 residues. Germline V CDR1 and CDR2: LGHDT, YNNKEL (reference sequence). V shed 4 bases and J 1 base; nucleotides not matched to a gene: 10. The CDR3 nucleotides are TGTGCCAGCAGCCTCAATGGACTAGCGGACCTTTCTGGGGCCAACGTCCTGACTTTC. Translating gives CASSLNGLADLSGANVLTF.

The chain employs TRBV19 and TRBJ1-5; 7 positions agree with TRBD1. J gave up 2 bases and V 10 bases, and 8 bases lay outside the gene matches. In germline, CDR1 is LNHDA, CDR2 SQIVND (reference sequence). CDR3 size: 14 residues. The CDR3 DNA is TGTGCCACCCAGGGGACAGCGGGCAATCAGCCCCAGCATTTT. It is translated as CATQGTAGNQPQHF. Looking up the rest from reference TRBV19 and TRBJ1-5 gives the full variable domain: DGGITQSPKYLFRKEGQNVTLSCEQNLNHDAMYWYRQDPGQGLRLIYYSQIVNDFQKGDIAEGYSVSREKKESFPLTVTSAQKNPTAFYLCATQGTAGNQPQHFGDGTRLSIL.

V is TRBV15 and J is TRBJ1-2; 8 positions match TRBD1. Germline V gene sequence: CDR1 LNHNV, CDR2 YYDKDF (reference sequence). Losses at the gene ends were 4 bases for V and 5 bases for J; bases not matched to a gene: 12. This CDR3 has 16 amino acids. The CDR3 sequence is CATSKGGTGGLYGYTF. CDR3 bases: TGTGCCACCAGCAAGGGGGGAACAGGGGGACTTTATGGCTACACCTTC.

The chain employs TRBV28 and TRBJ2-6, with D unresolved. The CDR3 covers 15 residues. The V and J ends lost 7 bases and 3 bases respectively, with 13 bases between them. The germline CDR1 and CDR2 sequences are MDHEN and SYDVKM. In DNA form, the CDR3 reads TGTGCCAGCAATTCCGGGTCGGGTGGGGCCAACGTCCTGACTTTC. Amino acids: CASNSGSGGANVLTF.

Here the CDR3 reads CASSLRREANTGELFF. The CDR3 DNA follows: TGTGCCAGCAGCTTGAGGCGGGAAGCGAACACCGGGGAGCTGTTTTTT. The chain has TRBV7-8 and TRBJ2-2; TRBD2 is a possible D gene (6 bases). The germline V and J ends were trimmed by 3 bases and 0 bases, with 11 bases remaining between them. Germline loops: CDR1 SGHVS, CDR2 FQNEAQ. The CDR3 has 16 amino acids.

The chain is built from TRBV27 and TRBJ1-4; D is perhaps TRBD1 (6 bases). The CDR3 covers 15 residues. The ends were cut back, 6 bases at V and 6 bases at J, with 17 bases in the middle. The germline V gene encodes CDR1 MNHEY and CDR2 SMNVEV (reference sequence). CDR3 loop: CASSWGGRVDEKLFF. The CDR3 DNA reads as TGTGCCAGCAGCTGGGGGGGCAGGGTCGATGAAAAACTGTTTTTT.